This TCR beta chain was obtained from a study of shared clonotypes between healthy human individuals. On ten immunoSEQ deep assay plates, unsorted PBMC DNA was sequenced. Sequencing was performed with immunoSEQ multiplex PCR; in TCRdb, only in-frame clones are kept and a portion is missing. The table shows about 510,000 clones, with over 60% occurring only once. The V gene end was trimmed by 6 bases and the J gene end by 6 bases; junction bases not matched to a gene: 6. The CDR3 consists of 14 residues. CDR1 is SEHNR and CDR2 is FQNEAQ in the germline V gene (reference sequence). The study, taken as a whole, reports: Represented diversity (both genetic and exposure-history) was limited by the small number of donors.

Points on this clone: The antigen remains unidentified.

The TCR originated in a woman in her 40s in good health. Some clones in this sample may be carry-over from other donors' samples. The sequencing input was PBMCs. The chain employs TRBV7-9 and TRBJ2-3; the match to TRBD2 covers 10 bases. The CDR3 DNA sequence: TGTGCCAGCAGGGACGTAGCGGGAGGTGATACGCAGTATTTT. Translated, it gives CASRDVAGGDTQYF.